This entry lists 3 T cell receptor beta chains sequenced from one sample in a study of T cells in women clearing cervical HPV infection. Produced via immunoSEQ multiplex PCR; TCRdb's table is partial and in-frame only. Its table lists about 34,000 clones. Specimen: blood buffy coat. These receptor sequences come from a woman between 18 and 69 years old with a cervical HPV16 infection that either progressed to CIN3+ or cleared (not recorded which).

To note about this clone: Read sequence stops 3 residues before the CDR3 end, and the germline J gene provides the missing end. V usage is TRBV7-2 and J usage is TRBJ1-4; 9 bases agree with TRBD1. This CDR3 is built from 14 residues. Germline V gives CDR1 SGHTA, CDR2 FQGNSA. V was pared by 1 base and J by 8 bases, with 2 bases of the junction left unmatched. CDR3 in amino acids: CASSLGTGDEKLFF. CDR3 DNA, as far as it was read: TGTGCCAGCAGCTTAGGGACAGGGGACGAAAAA.

The sequenced CDR3 bases are TGTGCCAGTAGCGGACTAGCGGGAGGGCCCGGCACCGGGGAG. Translation: CASSGLAGGPGTGE. The complete CDR3 reads CASSGLAGGPGTGELFF. The V gene is TRBV19, the J gene TRBJ2-2, with TRBD2 matching 15 bases. The read is 3 residues too short to cover the CDR3 end, so that end is filled in from the germline J gene. Germline V gene data show CDR1 as LNHDA and CDR2 as SQIVND (reference sequence). Germline trimming cut 6 bases from V and 4 bases from J; bases unmatched to any gene: 6. This CDR3 is 17 amino acids long.

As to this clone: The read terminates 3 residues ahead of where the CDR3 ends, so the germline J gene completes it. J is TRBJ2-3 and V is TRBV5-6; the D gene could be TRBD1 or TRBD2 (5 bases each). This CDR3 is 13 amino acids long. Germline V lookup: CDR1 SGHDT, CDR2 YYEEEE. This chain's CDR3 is CASSPRVRETQYF. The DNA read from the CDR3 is TGTGCCAGCAGCCCCAGGGTTAGGGAGACG.